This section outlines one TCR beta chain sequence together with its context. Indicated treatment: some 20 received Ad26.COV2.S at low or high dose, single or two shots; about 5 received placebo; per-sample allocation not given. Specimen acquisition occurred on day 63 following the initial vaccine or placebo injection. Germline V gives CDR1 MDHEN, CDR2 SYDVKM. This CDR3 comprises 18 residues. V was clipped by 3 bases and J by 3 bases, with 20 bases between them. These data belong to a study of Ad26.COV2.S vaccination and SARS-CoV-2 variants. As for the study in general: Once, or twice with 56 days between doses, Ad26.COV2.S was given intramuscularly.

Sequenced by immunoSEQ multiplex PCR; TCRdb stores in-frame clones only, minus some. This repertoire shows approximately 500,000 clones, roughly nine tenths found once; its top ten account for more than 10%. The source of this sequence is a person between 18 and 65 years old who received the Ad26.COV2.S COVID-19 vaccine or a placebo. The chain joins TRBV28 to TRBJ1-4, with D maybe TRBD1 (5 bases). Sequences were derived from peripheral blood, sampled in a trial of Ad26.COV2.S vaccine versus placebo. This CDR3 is CASSFDPRVGAANEKLFF. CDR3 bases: TGTGCCAGCAGTTTTGATCCTCGGGTTGGGGCAGCTAATGAAAAACTGTTTTTT.